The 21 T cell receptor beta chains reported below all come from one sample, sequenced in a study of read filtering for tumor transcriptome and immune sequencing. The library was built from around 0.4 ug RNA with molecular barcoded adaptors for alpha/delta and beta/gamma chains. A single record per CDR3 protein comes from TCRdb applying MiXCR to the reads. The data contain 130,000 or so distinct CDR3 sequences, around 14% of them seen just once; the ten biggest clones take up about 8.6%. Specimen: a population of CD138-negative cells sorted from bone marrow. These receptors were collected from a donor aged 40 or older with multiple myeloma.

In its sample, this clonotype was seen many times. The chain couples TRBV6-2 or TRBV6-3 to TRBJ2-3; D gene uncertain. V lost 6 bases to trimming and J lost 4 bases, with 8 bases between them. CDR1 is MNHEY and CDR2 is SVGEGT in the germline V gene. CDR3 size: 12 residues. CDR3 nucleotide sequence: TGTGCCAGCAGGGGTCTGGCAGATACGCAGTATTTT. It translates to CASRGLADTQYF.

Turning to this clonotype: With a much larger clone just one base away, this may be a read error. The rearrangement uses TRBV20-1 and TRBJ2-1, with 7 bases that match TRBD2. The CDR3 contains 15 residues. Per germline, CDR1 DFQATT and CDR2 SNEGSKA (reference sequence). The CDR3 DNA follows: TGCAGTGCTAAAGAGACTAGCAGATCCTACAATGGGCAGTTCTTC. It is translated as CSAKETSRSYNGQFF.

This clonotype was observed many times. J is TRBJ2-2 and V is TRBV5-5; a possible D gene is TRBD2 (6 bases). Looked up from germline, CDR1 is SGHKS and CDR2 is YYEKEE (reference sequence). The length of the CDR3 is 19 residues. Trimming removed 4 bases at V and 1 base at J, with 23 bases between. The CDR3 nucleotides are TGTGCCAGCAGCCCGACCGGGACTGCTACTCCTTTGAACACCGGGGAGCTGTTTTTT. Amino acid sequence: CASSPTGTATPLNTGELFF.

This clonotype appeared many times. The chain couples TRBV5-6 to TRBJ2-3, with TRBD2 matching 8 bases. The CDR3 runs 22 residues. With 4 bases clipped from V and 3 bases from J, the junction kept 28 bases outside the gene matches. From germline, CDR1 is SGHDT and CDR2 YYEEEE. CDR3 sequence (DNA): TGTGCCAGCAGCCAATTAAACCGGGAGGGCCTCGTGGGCGAGGCGACGACAGATACGCAGTATTTT. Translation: CASSQLNREGLVGEATTDTQYF.

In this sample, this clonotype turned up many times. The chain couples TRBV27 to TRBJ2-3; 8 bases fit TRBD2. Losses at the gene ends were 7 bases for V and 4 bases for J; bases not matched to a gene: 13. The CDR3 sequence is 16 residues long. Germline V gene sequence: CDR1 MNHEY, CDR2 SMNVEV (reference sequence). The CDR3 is CASMGHSAGVADTQYF. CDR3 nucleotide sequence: TGTGCCAGCATGGGTCACTCAGCGGGAGTGGCAGATACGCAGTATTTT.

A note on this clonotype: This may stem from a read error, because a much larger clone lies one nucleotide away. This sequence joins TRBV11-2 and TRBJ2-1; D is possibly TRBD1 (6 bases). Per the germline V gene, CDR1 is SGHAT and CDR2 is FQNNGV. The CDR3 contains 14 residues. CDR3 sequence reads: CASSSGHDDNGQFF. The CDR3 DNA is TGTGCCAGCAGCTCGGGACACGATGACAATGGGCAGTTCTTC.

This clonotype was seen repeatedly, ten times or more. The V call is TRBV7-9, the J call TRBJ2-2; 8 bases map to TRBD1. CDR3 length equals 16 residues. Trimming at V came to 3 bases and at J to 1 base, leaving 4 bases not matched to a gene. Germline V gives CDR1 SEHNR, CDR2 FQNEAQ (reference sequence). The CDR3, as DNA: TGTGCCAGCAGCTTTTCGGGGACAGGGAACACCGGGGAGCTGTTTTTT. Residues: CASSFSGTGNTGELFF.

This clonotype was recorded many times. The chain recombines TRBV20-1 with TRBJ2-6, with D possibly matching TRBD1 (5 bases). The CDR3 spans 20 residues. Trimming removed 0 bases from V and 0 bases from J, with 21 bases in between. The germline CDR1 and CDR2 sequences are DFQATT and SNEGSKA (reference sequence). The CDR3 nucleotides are TGCAGTGCTAGAGATCTGGGGCGCGACATCTGGAGCTCTGGGGCCAACGTCCTGACTTTC. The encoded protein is CSARDLGRDIWSSGANVLTF.

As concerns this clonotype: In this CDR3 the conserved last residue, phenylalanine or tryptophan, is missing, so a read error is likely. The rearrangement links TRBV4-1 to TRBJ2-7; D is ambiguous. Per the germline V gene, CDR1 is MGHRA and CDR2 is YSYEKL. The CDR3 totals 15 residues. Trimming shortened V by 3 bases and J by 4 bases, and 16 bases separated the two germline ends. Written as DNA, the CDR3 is TGCGCCAGCAGCCAGGTACCCAATCTCGAGTACGAGCAGTACTAC. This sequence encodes CASSQVPNLEYEQYY.

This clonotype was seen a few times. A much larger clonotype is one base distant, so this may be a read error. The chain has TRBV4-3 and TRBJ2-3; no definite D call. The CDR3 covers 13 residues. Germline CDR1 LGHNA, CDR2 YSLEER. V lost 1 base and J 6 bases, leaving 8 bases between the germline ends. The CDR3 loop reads CASSQGTGDTQYF. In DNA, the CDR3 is TGCGCCAGCAGCCAAGGGACCGGGGATACGCAGTATTTT.

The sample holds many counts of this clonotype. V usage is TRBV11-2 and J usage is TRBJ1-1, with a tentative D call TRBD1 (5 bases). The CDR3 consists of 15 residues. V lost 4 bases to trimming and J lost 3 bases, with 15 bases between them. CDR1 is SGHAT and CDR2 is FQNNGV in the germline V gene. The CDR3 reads CASSYWGGGDTEAFF. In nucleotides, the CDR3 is TGTGCCAGCAGCTACTGGGGGGGAGGGGACACTGAAGCTTTCTTT.

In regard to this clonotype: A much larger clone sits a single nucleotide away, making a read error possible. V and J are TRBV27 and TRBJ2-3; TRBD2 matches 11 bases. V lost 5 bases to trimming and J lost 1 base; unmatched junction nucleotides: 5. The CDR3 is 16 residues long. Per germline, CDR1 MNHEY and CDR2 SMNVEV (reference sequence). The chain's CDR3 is CASSIRLAGRTDTQYF. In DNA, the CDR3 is TGTGCCAGCAGTATCCGACTAGCGGGGCGCACAGATACGCAGTATTTT.

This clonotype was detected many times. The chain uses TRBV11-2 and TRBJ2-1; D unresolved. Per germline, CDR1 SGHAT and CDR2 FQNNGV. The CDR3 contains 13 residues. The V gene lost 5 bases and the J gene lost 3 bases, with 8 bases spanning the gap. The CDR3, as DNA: TGTGCCAGCAGCGCAGACCTCTACAATGAGCAGTTCTTC. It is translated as CASSADLYNEQFF.

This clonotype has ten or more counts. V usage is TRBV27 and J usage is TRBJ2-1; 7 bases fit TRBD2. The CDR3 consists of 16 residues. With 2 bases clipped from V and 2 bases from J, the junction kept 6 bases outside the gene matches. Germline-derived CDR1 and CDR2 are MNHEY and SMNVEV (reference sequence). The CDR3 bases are TGTGCCAGCAGTTTAGGTGGGGACTATCCCTACAATGAGCAGTTCTTC. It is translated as CASSLGGDYPYNEQFF.

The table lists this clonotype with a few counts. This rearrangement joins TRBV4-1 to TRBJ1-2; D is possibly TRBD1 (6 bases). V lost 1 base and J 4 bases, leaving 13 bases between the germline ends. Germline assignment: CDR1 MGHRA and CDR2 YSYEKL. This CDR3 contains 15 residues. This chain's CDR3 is CASSQVEGGVYGYTF. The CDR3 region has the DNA TGCGCCAGCAGCCAAGTAGAGGGGGGAGTCTATGGCTACACCTTC.

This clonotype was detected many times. This CDR3 reads CSARVGSEQYF. The DNA of the CDR3 is TGCAGTGCTAGAGTAGGATCGGAGCAGTACTTC. The gene calls are TRBV20-1 and TRBJ2-7; D not resolved. V lost 1 base to trimming and J lost 7 bases, with 8 bases between them. The germline V gene has CDR1 DFQATT and CDR2 SNEGSKA (reference sequence). This CDR3 has 11 amino acids.

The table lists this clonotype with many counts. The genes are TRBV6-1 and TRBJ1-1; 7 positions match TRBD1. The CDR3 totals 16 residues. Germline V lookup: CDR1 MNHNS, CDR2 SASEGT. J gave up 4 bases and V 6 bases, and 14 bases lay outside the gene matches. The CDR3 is CASSEGQLRRGTEAFF. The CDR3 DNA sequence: TGTGCCAGCAGCGAGGGACAGTTGCGAAGGGGCACTGAAGCTTTCTTT.

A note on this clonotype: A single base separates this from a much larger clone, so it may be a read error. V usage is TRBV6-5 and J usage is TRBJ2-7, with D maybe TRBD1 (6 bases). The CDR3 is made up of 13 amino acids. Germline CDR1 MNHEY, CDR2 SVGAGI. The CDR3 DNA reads TGTGCCAGCAGCGAAAGGGGGTATCACGAGCGGTACTTC. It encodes CASSERGYHERYF.

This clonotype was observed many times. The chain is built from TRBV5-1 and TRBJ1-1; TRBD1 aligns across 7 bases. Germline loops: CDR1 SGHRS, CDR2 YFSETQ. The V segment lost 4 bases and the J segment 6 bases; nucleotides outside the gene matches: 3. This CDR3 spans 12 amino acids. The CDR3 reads CASSLQGPEAFF. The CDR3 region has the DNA TGCGCCAGCAGCCTACAGGGGCCTGAAGCTTTCTTT. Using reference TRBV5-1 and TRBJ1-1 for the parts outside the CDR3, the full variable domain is KAGVTQTPRYLIKTRGQQVTLSCSPISGHRSVSWYQQTPGQGLQFLFEYFSETQRNKGNFPGRFSGRQFSNSRSEMNVSTLELGDSALYLCASSLQGPEAFFGQGTRLTVV.

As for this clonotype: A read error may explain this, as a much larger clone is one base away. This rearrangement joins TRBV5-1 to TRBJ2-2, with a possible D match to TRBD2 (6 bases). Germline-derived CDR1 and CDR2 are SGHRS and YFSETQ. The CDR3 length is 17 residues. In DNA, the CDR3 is TGCGCCAACAGCTTGGTCCTACTAGGAGGGGACACCGGGGAGCTGTTTTTT. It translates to CANSLVLLGGDTGELFF.

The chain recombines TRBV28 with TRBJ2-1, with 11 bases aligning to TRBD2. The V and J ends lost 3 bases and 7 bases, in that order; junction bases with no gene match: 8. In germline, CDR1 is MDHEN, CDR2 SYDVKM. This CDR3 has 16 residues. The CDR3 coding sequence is TGTGCCAGCAGTTTTCCCACTAGCGGGAGAGGAAATGAGCAGTTCTTC. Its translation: CASSFPTSGRGNEQFF.